This T cell receptor beta chain was sequenced for a study of shared clonotypes between healthy human individuals. Terminally differentiated effector memory CD45RA+ cells were excluded from the naive CD8 cells, which were CD45RO-negative and positively selected for CCR7. With 7 bases removed from V and 2 bases from J, the gap between germline ends came to 11 bases. CDR3 length: 14 amino acids. The germline CDR1 and CDR2 sequences are LGHNA and YNFKEQ. Sequencing used immunoSEQ multiplex PCR; TCRdb keeps in-frame clones, though not all of them. The profile shows about 2.2 million clones, more than 85% of them singletons.

This sequence joins TRBV4-2 and TRBJ1-4; a possible D gene is TRBD1 (6 bases). The clonotype was recovered from a man younger than 35 in good health. Some clones in this sample may be carry-over from other donors' samples. The sequencing sample was made of naive CD8+ T cells from PBMCs. The CDR3 bases are TGTGCCAGCAAACGGGGGGCCACTAATGAAAAACTGTTTTTT. Residues: CASKRGATNEKLFF.